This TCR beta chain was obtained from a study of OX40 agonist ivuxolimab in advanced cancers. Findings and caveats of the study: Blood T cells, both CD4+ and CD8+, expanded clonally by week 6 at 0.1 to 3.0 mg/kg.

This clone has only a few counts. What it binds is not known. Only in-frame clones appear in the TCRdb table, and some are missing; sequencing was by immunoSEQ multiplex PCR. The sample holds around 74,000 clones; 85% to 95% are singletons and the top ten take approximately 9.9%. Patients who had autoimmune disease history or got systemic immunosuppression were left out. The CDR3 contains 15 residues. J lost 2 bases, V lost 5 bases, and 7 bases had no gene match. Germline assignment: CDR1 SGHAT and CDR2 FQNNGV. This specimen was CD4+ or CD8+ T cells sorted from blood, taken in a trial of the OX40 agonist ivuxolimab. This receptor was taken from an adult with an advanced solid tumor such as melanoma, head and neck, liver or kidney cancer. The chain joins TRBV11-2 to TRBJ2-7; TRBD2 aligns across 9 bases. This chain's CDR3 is CASSISGGATYEQYF. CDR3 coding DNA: TGTGCCAGCAGCATTAGCGGGGGTGCAACCTACGAGCAGTACTTC.